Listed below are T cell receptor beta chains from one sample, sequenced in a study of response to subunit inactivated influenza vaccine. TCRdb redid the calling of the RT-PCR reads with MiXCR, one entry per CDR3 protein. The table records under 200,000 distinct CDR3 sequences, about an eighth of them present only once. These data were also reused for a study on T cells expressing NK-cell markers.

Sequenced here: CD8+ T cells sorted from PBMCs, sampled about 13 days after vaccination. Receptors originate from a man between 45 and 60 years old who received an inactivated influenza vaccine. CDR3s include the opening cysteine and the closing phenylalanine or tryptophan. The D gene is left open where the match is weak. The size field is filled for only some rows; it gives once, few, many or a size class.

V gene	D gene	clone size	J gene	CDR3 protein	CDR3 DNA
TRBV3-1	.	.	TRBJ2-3	CASSQDIFRGTDTQYF	TGTGCCAGCAGCCAAGATATCTTCCGAGGGACAGATACGCAGTATTTT
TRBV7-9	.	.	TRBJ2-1	CASSLATDNEQFF	TGTGCCAGCAGCTTAGCGACAGACAATGAGCAGTTCTTC
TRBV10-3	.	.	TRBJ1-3	CAISESVAGNTIYF	TGTGCCATCAGTGAGTCAGTGGCCGGAAACACCATATATTTT
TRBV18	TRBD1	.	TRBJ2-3	CASSPQSPGTGETDTQYF	TGTGCCAGCTCACCACAGTCCCCCGGGACAGGGGAGACAGATACGCAGTATTTT
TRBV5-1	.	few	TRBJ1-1	CASSLAEGTEAFF	TGCGCCAGCAGCTTGGCTGAGGGTACTGAAGCTTTCTTT
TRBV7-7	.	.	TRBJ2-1	CASSVNMAHEQFF	TGTGCTAGCAGCGTGAATATGGCCCATGAGCAGTTCTTC
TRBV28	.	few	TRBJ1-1	CASSPLTGYTEAFF	TGTGCCAGCAGCCCTCTTACAGGGTACACTGAAGCTTTCTTT
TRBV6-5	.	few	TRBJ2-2	CASGLLGELFF	TGTGCCAGCGGACTACTCGGGGAGCTGTTTTTT
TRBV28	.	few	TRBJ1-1	CASSPRSEAFF	TGTGCCAGCAGTCCTCGGTCTGAAGCTTTCTTT
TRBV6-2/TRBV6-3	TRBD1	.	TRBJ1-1	CASTLAGTGGTEAFF	TGTGCCAGCACCCTAGCCGGGACAGGGGGCACTGAAGCTTTCTTT
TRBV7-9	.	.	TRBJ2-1	CASSPRNSYNEKFF	TGTGCCAGCAGCCCCCGTAACTCCTACAATGAGAAGTTCTTC
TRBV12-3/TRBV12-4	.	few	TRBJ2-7	CASQGGWSYEQYF	TGTGCCAGCCAGGGGGGCTGGTCCTACGAGCAGTACTTC
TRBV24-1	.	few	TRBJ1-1	CATRQGRGTEAFF	TGTGCCACCAGACAGGGACGGGGAACTGAAGCTTTCTTT
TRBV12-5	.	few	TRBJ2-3	CASGLVTEDLSRESYPDTQYF	TGTGCTAGTGGTTTGGTAACTGAGGACTTAAGTCGGGAGTCTTATCCAGATACGCAGTATTTT
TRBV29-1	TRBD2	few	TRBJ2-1	CSVEVGASGSRLSSAYNEQFF	TGCAGCGTTGAAGTCGGGGCTAGCGGGAGTCGTCTGAGCAGCGCCTACAATGAGCAGTTCTTC
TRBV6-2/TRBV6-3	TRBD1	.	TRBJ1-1	CASSSRDRLDLNTEAFF	TGTGCCAGCAGCTCCAGGGACAGGCTAGACCTGAACACTGAAGCTTTCTTT
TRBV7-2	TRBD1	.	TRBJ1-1	CASTAPGQGSEAFF	TGTGCCAGCACCGCACCGGGACAGGGCTCTGAAGCTTTCTTT
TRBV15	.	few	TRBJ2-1	CATSGPTSPNEQFF	TGTGCCACCTCAGGACCTACATCCCCCAATGAGCAGTTCTTC
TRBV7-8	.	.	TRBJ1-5	CASSLEINQPQHF	TGTGCCAGCAGCTTAGAAATTAATCAGCCCCAGCATTTT
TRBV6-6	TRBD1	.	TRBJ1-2	CASSLDRGGYTF	TGTGCCAGCAGTCTTGACAGGGGTGGCTACACCTTC
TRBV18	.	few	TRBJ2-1	CASSNQKVSYNEQFF	TGTGCCAGCTCTAACCAGAAGGTCTCCTACAATGAGCAGTTCTTC
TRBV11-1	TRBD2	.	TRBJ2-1	CASGLSSGKPYNEQFF	TGTGCCAGCGGTTTATCTAGCGGGAAACCCTACAATGAGCAGTTCTTC
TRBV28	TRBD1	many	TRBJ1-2	CASSFLATGSSTGYTF	TGTGCCAGCAGTTTTCTTGCGACAGGGTCATCGACTGGCTACACCTTC
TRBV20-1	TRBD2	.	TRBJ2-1	CSAYRGVRDNEQFF	TGCAGTGCTTACCGGGGGGTGAGGGACAATGAGCAGTTCTTC
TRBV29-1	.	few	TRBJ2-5	CSVDDGRGGETQYF	TGCAGCGTTGATGATGGCAGGGGAGGAGAGACCCAGTACTTC
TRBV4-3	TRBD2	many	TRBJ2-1	CASSQEGSSGIDAYNEQFF	TGCGCCAGCAGCCAAGAAGGAAGTAGCGGGATTGACGCCTACAATGAGCAGTTCTTC
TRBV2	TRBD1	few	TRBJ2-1	CASSGQGAPYNEQFF	TGTGCCAGCAGTGGACAGGGGGCACCCTACAATGAGCAGTTCTTC
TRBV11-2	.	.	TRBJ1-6	CASSLIGYSPLHF	TGTGCCAGCAGCTTAATCGGTTATTCACCCCTCCACTTT